Listed here is a single T cell receptor (beta chain). Its antigen is undetermined. The data belong to a study of monozygotic twins with cystic fibrosis. General study points: Co-twins had the most similar V usage for 13 of 16 pairs, J for 8. Monozygotic CF twin pairs shared significantly more nucleotide-identical clonotypes than unrelated CF individuals did.

Generated by immunoSEQ multiplex PCR, the TCRdb table keeps only in-frame clones and is missing some. Seen here are approximately 14,000 clones, more than 80% observed once, and the top ten hold 0.65% to 0.9%. CDR1 MNHNS and CDR2 SASEGT come from the germline V gene. The length of the CDR3 is 15 residues. V lost 2 bases, J lost 1 base, and 0 bases stayed unmatched. V gene TRBV6-1 combines with J gene TRBJ2-2; 8 bases match TRBD2. Sequenced sample: blood. This TCR was recovered from a boy aged 10-17 years with cystic fibrosis. The CDR3 spells CASSETSGNTGELFF. The DNA for the CDR3 is TGTGCCAGCAGTGAAACTAGCGGGAACACCGGGGAGCTGTTTTTT.